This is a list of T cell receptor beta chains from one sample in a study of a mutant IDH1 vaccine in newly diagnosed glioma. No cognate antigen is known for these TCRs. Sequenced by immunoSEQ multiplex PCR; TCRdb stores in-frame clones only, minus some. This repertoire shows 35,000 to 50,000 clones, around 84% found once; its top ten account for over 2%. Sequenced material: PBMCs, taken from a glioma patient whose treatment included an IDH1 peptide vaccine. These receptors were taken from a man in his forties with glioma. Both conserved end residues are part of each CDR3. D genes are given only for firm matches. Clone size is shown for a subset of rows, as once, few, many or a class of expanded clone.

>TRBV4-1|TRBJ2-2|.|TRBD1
TGCGCCAGCAGCCAAGCAGGGGGAAGGACCGGGGAGCTGTTTTTT
CASSQAGGRTGELFF
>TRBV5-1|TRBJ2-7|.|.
TGCGCCAGCGCGGGAACGGGACCCTCCTACGAGCAGTACTTC
CASAGTGPSYEQYF
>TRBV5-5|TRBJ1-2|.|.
TGTGCCAGCAGCTTGAATTGGCAGCCGGGCTACACCTTC
CASSLNWQPGYTF
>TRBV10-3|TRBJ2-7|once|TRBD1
TGTGCCATCAAACGGACAGGGGAGGACGAGCAGTACTTC
CAIKRTGEDEQYF
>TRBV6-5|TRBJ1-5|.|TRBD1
TGTGCCAGCAGTACGAGACAGGGGATCAATCAGCCCCAGCATTTT
CASSTRQGINQPQHF
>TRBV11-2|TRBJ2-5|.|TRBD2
TGTGCCAGCAGACACTCGGGAGGGACCCAGTACTTC
CASRHSGGTQYF
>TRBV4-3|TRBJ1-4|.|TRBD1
TGCGCCAGCAGCCAAAGGGACAGGGAGGGGGAAAAACTGTTTTTT
CASSQRDREGEKLFF
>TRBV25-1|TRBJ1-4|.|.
TGTGCCAGCAGAGAGACAGGCGTTAATGAAAAACTGTTTTTT
CASRETGVNEKLFF
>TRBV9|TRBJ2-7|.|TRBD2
TGTGCCAGCAGCGTAGGGGATCGACTAGCGGGAGGGAAATCCTACGAGCAGTACTTC
CASSVGDRLAGGKSYEQYF
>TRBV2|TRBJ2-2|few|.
TGTGCCAGCAGTGTTAGGAGTATCACCGGGGAGCTGTTTTTT
CASSVRSITGELFF
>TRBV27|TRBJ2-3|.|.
TGTGCCAGCAGTTTTGGCTATAGCACAGATACGCAGTATTTT
CASSFGYSTDTQYF
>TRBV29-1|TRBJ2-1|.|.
TGCAGCGTTGAGGGACACGACGACCAGGGCTCCTACAATGAGCAGTTCTTC
CSVEGHDDQGSYNEQFF
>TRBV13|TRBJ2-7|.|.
TGTGCCAGCAGCCGAGGTGAGGTCTACGAGCAGTACTTC
CASSRGEVYEQYF
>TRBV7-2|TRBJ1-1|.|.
TGTGCCAGCAGCTTAGCCCGCTTTGAAGTTTTCTTT
CASSLARFEVFF
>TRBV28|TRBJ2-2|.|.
TGTGCCAGCAGTTTATCCACCGGGGAGCTGTTTTTT
CASSLSTGELFF
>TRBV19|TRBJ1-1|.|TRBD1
TGTGCCAGTAGTAGAAGACAGGGGGTAAGGGAAGCTTTCTTT
CASSRRQGVREAFF
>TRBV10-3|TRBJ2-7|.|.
TGTGCCATCCGGAGGTCCTACGAGCAGTACTTC
CAIRRSYEQYF
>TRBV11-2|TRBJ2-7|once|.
TGTGCCAGCGAGGGGAGCTCCTACGAGCAGTACTTC
CASEGSSYEQYF
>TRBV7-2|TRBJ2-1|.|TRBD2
TGTGCCAGCAGCTTAAAGGGGACTAGCTTCAATGAGCAGTTCTTC
CASSLKGTSFNEQFF
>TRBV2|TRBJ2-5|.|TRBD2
TGTGCCAGCAGTGAAGCGAGGCTAGCGGGAGGGCGGGGAGAGACCCAGTACTTC
CASSEARLAGGRGETQYF
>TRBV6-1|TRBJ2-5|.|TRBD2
TGTGCCAGCAGTCGACTAGCCCAAGAGACCCAGTACTTC
CASSRLAQETQYF
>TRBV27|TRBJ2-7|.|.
TGTGCCAGCAGTTTCCCCGGGGCGCACTACGAGCAGTACTTC
CASSFPGAHYEQYF
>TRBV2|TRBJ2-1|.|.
TGTGCCAGCAGAGAACTTCTGACAGGCTCCTACAATGAGCAGTTCTTC
CASRELLTGSYNEQFF
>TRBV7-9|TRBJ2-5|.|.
TGTGCCAGCAGAGCCGAGGGGGTCGAGACCCAGTACTTC
CASRAEGVETQYF
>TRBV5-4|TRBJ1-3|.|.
TGTGCCAGCAGTCAGGGCCGCTCTGGAAACACCATATATTTT
CASSQGRSGNTIYF
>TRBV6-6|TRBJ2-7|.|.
TGTGCCAGCAGTTACTCTGTGGGGTTCCCCTACGAGCAGTACTTC
CASSYSVGFPYEQYF
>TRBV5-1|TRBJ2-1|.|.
TGCGCCAGCAGCCCCACAGCCGGCTCCTACAATGAGCAGTTCTTC
CASSPTAGSYNEQFF
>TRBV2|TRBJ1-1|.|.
TGTGCCAGCAGTGAAGGAGTAACAATTGGGACTGAAGCTTTCTTT
CASSEGVTIGTEAFF
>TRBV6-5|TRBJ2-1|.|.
TGTGCCAGCAGTTTTAGTAATGAGCAGTTCTTC
CASSFSNEQFF
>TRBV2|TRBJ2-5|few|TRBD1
TGTGCCAGCAGGACCACAGGGGGGAGAGAGACCCAGTACTTC
CASRTTGGRETQYF
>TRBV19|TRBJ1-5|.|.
TGTGCCAGTAGTATGAGGGAGCATTTT
CASSMREHF
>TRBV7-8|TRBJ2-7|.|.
TGTGCCAGCAGCTTAGATCCAGGGTCCTACGAGCAGTACTTC
CASSLDPGSYEQYF
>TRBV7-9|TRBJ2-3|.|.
TGTGCCAGCAGCTTAGAGGGGGACACAGATACGCAGTATTTT
CASSLEGDTDTQYF
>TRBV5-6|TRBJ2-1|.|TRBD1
TGTGCCAGCAGCTCGGGACAGGGGTTTTTGAATGAGCAGTTCTTC
CASSSGQGFLNEQFF
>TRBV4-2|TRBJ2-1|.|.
TGTGCCAGCAGCCAAGTAGGAAATGAGCAGTTCTTC
CASSQVGNEQFF
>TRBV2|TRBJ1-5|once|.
TGTGCCAGCAGGCGGACAGACAATAGCAATCAGCCCCAGCATTTT
CASRRTDNSNQPQHF
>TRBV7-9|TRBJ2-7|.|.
TGTGCCAGCAGCTTAAAGCAGGGTGGCGGCGAGCAGTACTTC
CASSLKQGGGEQYF
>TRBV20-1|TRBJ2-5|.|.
TGCGGAGACACCGACGGGACCCAGTACTTC
CGDTDGTQYF
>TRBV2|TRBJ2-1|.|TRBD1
TGTGCCAGCACCAGGACAGGGGGCTACTACAATGAGCAGTTCTTC
CASTRTGGYYNEQFF
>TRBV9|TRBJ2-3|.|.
TGTGCCAGCAGCCAAGAGGGCGGGGGCACAGATACGCAGTATTTT
CASSQEGGGTDTQYF
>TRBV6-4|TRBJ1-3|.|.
TGTGCCAGCAGTGAAACCGACGGAAACACCATATATTTT
CASSETDGNTIYF
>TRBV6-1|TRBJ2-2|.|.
TGTGCCAGCAGTGAATTGAACACCGGGGAGCTGTTTTTT
CASSELNTGELFF
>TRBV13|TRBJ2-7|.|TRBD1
TGTGCCAGCAGCTTAAAGGGACAGGGAGCTTACGAGCAGTACTTC
CASSLKGQGAYEQYF
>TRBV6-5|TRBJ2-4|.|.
TGTGCCAGCAGTTACGGGAAAAACATTCAGTACTTC
CASSYGKNIQYF
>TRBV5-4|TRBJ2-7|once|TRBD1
TGTGCCAGCAGCAGCGGACAGGGGGCTTACGAGCAGTACTTC
CASSSGQGAYEQYF
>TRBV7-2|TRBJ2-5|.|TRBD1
TGTGCCAGCAGCTTCCTTAGTGGACAGGGGGAAGAGACCCAGTACTTC
CASSFLSGQGEETQYF
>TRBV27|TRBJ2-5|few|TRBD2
TGTGCCAGCAGTCTTACTAGCGGGAGGGCCCGCGAGACCCAGTACTTC
CASSLTSGRARETQYF
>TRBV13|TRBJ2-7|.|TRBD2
TGTGCCAGCAGCTTAGCTAAAGCGGGAGGGGTTTACGAGCAGTACTTC
CASSLAKAGGVYEQYF
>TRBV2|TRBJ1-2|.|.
TGTGCCAGCAGTGCAGACAGGAACTATGGCTACACCTTC
CASSADRNYGYTF
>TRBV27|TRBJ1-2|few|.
TGTGCCAGCAGTTTGGCCGGGTCCGGGACTTGGGGCGGCTACACCTTC
CASSLAGSGTWGGYTF
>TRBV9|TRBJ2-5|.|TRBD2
TGTGCCAGCAGCCCTCGGAGTAGCGGGGCCCTGATGTTTGAGACCCAGTACTTC
CASSPRSSGALMFETQYF
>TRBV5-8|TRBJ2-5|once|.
TGTGCCAGCAGCTTGTACCACCAAGAGACCCAGTACTTC
CASSLYHQETQYF
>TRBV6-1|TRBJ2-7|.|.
TGTGCCAGCAGGGACCAGGGGAAGAACGAGCAGTACTTC
CASRDQGKNEQYF
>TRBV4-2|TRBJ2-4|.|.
TGTGCCAGCAGCCAAAGGAAGGAGGGGGGAAACATTCAGTACTTC
CASSQRKEGGNIQYF
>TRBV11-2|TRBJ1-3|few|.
TGTGCCAGCAGCACCCGGGGAGGAAACACCATATATTTT
CASSTRGGNTIYF
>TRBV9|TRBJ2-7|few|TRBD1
TGTGCCAGCAGCCCCCACCCAGGGGGAGACTCCTACGAGCAGTACTTC
CASSPHPGGDSYEQYF
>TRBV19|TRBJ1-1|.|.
TGTGCCAGTAGTGTCCTCTCCGTGGGCCGGAACACTGAAGCTTTCTTT
CASSVLSVGRNTEAFF
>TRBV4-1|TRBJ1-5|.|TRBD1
TGCGCCAGCAGCCTGACAGGGAAAATTGGTCAGCCCCAGCATTTT
CASSLTGKIGQPQHF
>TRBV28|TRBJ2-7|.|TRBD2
TGTGCCAGCAGTTTAAAGGGACTAGCCAAGGACTACGAGCAGTACTTC
CASSLKGLAKDYEQYF